One sample yielded the 12 T cell receptor beta chains listed below, sequenced in a study of T-cell reconstitution after alpha-beta-depleted transplantation in children. Molecular barcoding with unique molecular identifiers was used for the TCRbeta library. TCRdb fed the PCR reads into MiXCR, producing one record per CDR3 protein. Among about 540,000 distinct CDR3 sequences listed, 15% to 20% were seen once. This specimen consisted of PBMCs from the stem cell graft donor, obtained from the stem cell graft. The receptors derive from a human donor who donated a stem cell graft to a child with acute lymphoblastic leukemia.

This clonotype came up a few times. The rearrangement joins TRBV24-1 to TRBJ1-2; maybe TRBD1 (6 bases). CDR1 is KGHDR, CDR2 SFDVKD, per germline. This CDR3 region has 14 residues. V shed 4 bases and J shed 3 bases, with 11 bases lying between them. Here the CDR3 reads CATSEATGHYGYTF. The CDR3 DNA is TGTGCCACCAGTGAGGCCACAGGGCACTATGGCTACACCTTC.

The V call is TRBV15, the J call TRBJ2-2, with D unresolved. The V end lost 3 bases, the J end lost 1 base, and 6 bases lay between the germline ends. This CDR3 spans 14 amino acids. The germline CDR1 and CDR2 sequences are LNHNV and YYDKDF (reference sequence). CDR3 in DNA: TGTGCCACCAGCAGTAGTTTGAACACCGGGGAGCTGTTTTTT. This translates into CATSSSLNTGELFF.

The chain couples TRBV4-1 to TRBJ1-2; D might be TRBD1 (6 bases). The length of the CDR3 is 15 residues. CDR1 and CDR2 from the germline V gene are MGHRA and YSYEKL. V was shortened by 0 bases and J by 0 bases, with 8 bases between the two germline ends. The CDR3 sequence: CASSQDRGSNYGYTF. The CDR3 DNA follows: TGCGCCAGCAGCCAAGACAGGGGATCTAACTATGGCTACACCTTC.

This chain connects TRBV5-1 to TRBJ2-3, with 9 bases aligning to TRBD1. The junction had 7 bases not matched to a gene; V was cut back by 0 bases and J by 2 bases. The CDR3 is 17 amino acids. Germline loops: CDR1 SGHRS, CDR2 YFSETQ. This CDR3 is CASSLGTGVRVTDTQYF. The CDR3 DNA reads as TGCGCCAGCAGCTTGGGGACAGGGGTGAGGGTCACAGATACGCAGTATTTT.

The chain couples TRBV5-6 to TRBJ2-3; TRBD1 might be the D (6 bases). Germline V gene lookup returns CDR1 SGHDT and CDR2 YYEEEE. Trimming shortened V by 3 bases and J by 6 bases, and 20 bases separated the two germline ends. The CDR3 has 16 residues. The CDR3 nucleotides read TGTGCCAGCAGCTCCGACAGGAGCCCATGGGACGATACGCAGTATTTT. Amino acids: CASSSDRSPWDDTQYF. Complete variable domain (other parts from reference TRBV5-6 and TRBJ2-3): DAGVTQSPTHLIKTRGQQVTLRCSPKSGHDTVSWYQQALGQGPQFIFQYYEEEERQRGNFPDRFSGHQFPNYSSELNVNALLLGDSALYLCASSSDRSPWDDTQYFGPGTRLTVL.

The V call is TRBV5-1, the J call TRBJ2-7; D possibly uses TRBD1 or TRBD2 (5 bases each). V was pared by 3 bases and J by 5 bases, with 21 bases between. Per the germline V gene, CDR1 is SGHRS and CDR2 is YFSETQ. The CDR3 is 16 residues long. The DNA for the CDR3 is TGCGCCAGCAGCTCTACCGGGACGCCGATGAGGAACGAGCAGTACTTC. Residues: CASSSTGTPMRNEQYF.

The chain has TRBV29-1 and TRBJ2-7; D tentatively reads TRBD1 or TRBD2 (5 bases each). Between the trimmed V and J ends, which lost 5 bases and 2 bases, there was a span of 16 bases. Germline V gives CDR1 SQVTM, CDR2 ANQGSEA. The CDR3 sequence is 14 residues long. CDR3 residues: CSVRSPQGAYEQYF. The CDR3 region has the DNA TGCAGCGTTAGGTCGCCCCAGGGAGCCTACGAGCAGTACTTC.

The chain recombines TRBV20-1 with TRBJ2-7; perhaps D is TRBD1 or TRBD2 (5 bases each). The CDR3 runs to 12 residues. CDR1 is DFQATT and CDR2 is SNEGSKA in the germline V gene (reference sequence). V lost 5 bases, J lost 3 bases, and 11 bases lay in between. Here the CDR3 reads CSALPRGYEQYF. CDR3 bases: TGCAGTGCTTTGCCGAGGGGCTACGAGCAGTACTTC.

This chain uses TRBV7-2 with TRBJ2-1; 8 bases fit TRBD2. The trim removed 8 bases at V and 0 bases at J, leaving 15 bases unmatched. The CDR3 has 18 amino acids. The germline V gene has CDR1 SGHTA and CDR2 FQGNSA. In DNA form, the CDR3 reads TGTGCCAGCTGCCAGACGCTAGGCGGGAGGAACTCCTACAATGAGCAGTTCTTC. It is translated as CASCQTLGGRNSYNEQFF.

CDR3 DNA sequence: TGTGCCAGCAGCTTAGTCCGTTTCGGCTCTGGGGCCAACGTCCTGACTTTC. Its translation is CASSLVRFGSGANVLTF. This chain connects TRBV7-8 to TRBJ2-6; no clear D gene. Per the germline V gene, CDR1 is SGHVS and CDR2 is FQNEAQ. The CDR3 sequence is 17 residues long. Trimming left V 1 base short and J 0 bases short, with 10 bases between.

This clonotype appeared a few times. The chain recombines TRBV12-3 or TRBV12-4 with TRBJ2-1; D gene ambiguous. The ends were cut back, 3 bases at V and 7 bases at J, with 7 bases in the middle. There are 12 residues in the CDR3. CDR3 DNA: TGTGCCAGCAGTTTCCCGGGTAATGAGCAGTTCTTC. Its translation is CASSFPGNEQFF.

The chain couples TRBV7-8 to TRBJ2-3; no firm D call. Trimming took 0 bases from V and 2 from J, leaving 15 bases between them. The CDR3 totals 17 residues. Germline values: CDR1 SGHVS, CDR2 FQNEAQ. In DNA, the CDR3 is TGTGCCAGCAGCTTAGCGGCTAGTTTGTTCGCCACAGATACGCAGTATTTT. This encodes CASSLAASLFATDTQYF.